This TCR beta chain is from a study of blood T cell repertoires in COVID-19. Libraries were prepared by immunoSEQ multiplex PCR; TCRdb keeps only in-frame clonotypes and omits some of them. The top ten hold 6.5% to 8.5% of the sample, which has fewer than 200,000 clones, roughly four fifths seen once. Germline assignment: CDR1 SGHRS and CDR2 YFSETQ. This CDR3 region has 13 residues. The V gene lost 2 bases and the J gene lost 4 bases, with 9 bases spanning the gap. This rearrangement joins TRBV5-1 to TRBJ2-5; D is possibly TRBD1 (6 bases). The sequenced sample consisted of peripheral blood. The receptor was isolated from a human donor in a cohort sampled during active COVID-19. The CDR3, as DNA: TGCGCCAGCAGCTTAGAGGGGGTAGAGACCCAGTACTTC. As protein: CASSLEGVETQYF. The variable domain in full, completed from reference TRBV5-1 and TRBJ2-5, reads KAGVTQTPRYLIKTRGQQVTLSCSPISGHRSVSWYQQTPGQGLQFLFEYFSETQRNKGNFPGRFSGRQFSNSRSEMNVSTLELGDSALYLCASSLEGVETQYFGPGTRLLVL.